This TCR beta chain appears in the sequencing data of a study of cytomegalovirus exposure and HLA in healthy donors. Findings and limits, study-wide: TCR beta sequences reportedly predicted the HLA-A and HLA-B alleles of most subjects accurately.

J lost 7 bases, V lost 7 bases, and 11 bases had no gene match. Looked up from germline, CDR1 is SQVTM and CDR2 is ANQGSEA. This CDR3 region has 13 residues. On this clone itself: Its antigen is unknown.

Primers for the PCR totalled 60 Vbeta and 13 Jbeta. The data were produced by immunoSEQ multiplex PCR, yet TCRdb's version contains in-frame clones alone and is incomplete. This sample has about 140,000 clones, with over 80% found just once. The sequence was collected from a female donor in good health and CMV-seronegative. The chain combines TRBV29-1 with TRBJ1-2, with TRBD1 identical over 8 bases. What was sequenced was PBMCs. This CDR3 reads CSAPTDRGSGYTF. CDR3 nucleotides: TGCAGCGCACCAACCGACAGGGGAAGTGGCTACACCTTC.